This T cell receptor beta chain is from a study of cytomegalovirus exposure and HLA in healthy donors. Broader study findings: Presence/absence comparisons presumed near-even sequencing depth among donors.

All donors participated as healthy donors of bone marrow. Germline CDR1 reads SGHRS; CDR2 reads YFSETQ. V dropped 4 bases and J dropped 5 bases, with 16 bases sitting between them. This CDR3 spans 15 amino acids. Regarding this clone: Its antigen remains unknown.

Primers: 60 Vbeta forward and 13 Jbeta reverse. The data were produced by immunoSEQ multiplex PCR, yet TCRdb's version contains in-frame clones alone and is incomplete. The table records 100,000 to 150,000 clones, about 76% of them present only once. This TCR came from a man in his 60s in good health and CMV-seropositive. Input material: PBMCs. J is TRBJ2-1 and V is TRBV5-1, with D tentatively TRBD2 (5 bases). CDR3 DNA sequence: TGCGCCAGCAGCACTGAGCTCGGAGGAAACAATGAGCAGTTCTTC. Amino acid sequence: CASSTELGGNNEQFF.